Here is one TCR beta chain with its context. No antigen is known for it. Base-call qualities are not available, and no considerably larger clone is one nucleotide away. The immunoSEQ platform was used for deep TCRbeta sequencing. In the original analysis: For further analysis, only productive rearrangements were exported from the immunoSEQ Analyzer. Bulk TCRbeta clonotypes were assigned T cell phenotypes by matching to single-cell RNA+TCR-seq clones sharing the same TCRbeta sequence. Using bulk TCR sequencing data, clone enrichment in tumor was calculated by dividing a clone's tumor frequency by the same clone's PBMC frequency. GLIPH was used to sort TCRs into specificity groups, which are clusters of distinct TCRs that likely recognize common antigens through shared CDR3 motifs. The table was pulled from immuneACCESS by TCRdb, which kept in-frame rearrangements only. Such tables lose some clones; where checked, under half of the loss comes from unresolved V genes, and the rest has no known cause. The DNA gave D and trimming, while V, J and clone size come from that table. The sample contains 55,000 to 70,000 clones, roughly 78% of them found a single time. Of the sample, 13% is held by the ten largest clones.

These data are taken from a study of T cells in tumors after PD-1 blockade (dated by TCRdb to the late 2010s). Background for the entire study: Patients with prior checkpoint blockade, systemic immunosuppressant use, or recent radiotherapy or other anti-cancer therapy within 4 weeks were excluded. On average, peripheral blood samples yielded about 37,000 unique clonotypes and 110,000 or so TCR templates (range roughly 24,679-257,772). Paired single-cell RNA and TCR sequencing was done in the study on site-matched tumors from patients with BCC or SCC, both before and after anti-PD-1 therapy. RECIST version 1.1 was used to assess clinical response. To compare clonotypes in blood versus tumor, bulk TCR sequencing was run on fewer than 12 peripheral blood samples drawn from about five patients. Some patients also continued taking vismodegib 150 mg daily during anti-PD-1 treatment. Patients received pembrolizumab 200 mg every 3 weeks or cemiplimab 350 mg every 2 weeks.

What this sample's time point label stands for: before anti-PD-1 therapy. Genomic DNA extracted from tumor biopsies or peripheral blood was used for bulk TCRbeta sequencing, with input ranging from roughly 616 ng to 6,500 ng. Every patient had histologically proven advanced or metastatic basal or squamous cell carcinoma and was a poor candidate for surgical resection. Of the roughly 10 patients in the basal cell carcinoma cohort, several underwent bulk tumor TCR sequencing. CDR1 SGHNT and CDR2 YYREEE were looked up in the germline V gene (reference sequence). V is clipped by 0 bases and J by 2 bases, and the sequence between their germline boundaries is 14 bases long. The CDR3 spans 16 residues, from the cysteine through the phenylalanine. Solely the CDR3 DNA is kept, with 48 bases framed from the first base. Beyond this particular receptor, the publication reports: Roughly 37% of TCR clonotypes from the tumor were detected in blood, and certain novel exhausted tumor clones were present in blood collected before treatment, which suggests recruitment from the periphery. The source of novel T cell clones was not identified and could include lymphoid organs or rare unexpanded clones within the tumor or its periphery.

The sequencing used PBMCs, collected before anti-PD-1 treatment. The sequence joins TRBV5-4 to TRBJ2-5; D gene: possibly TRBD1, on 6 matching bases. The receptor's source is a human donor with basal cell carcinoma. CDR3 protein: CASSLGTGLGQETQYF. The nucleotides read TGTGCCAGCAGCTTGGGAACAGGGTTGGGGCAAGAGACCCAGTACTTC. With the rest looked up from the reference TRBV5-4 and TRBJ2-5 genes rather than sequenced, the full variable domain is ETGVTQSPTHLIKTRGQQVTLRCSSQSGHNTVSWYQQALGQGPQFIFQYYREEENGRGNFPPRFSGLQFPNYSSELNVNALELDDSALYLCASSLGTGLGQETQYFGPGTRLLVL.